The clone carrying this T cell receptor beta chain came up once. Using immunoSEQ multiplex PCR, the repertoire was profiled, and TCRdb retains in-frame clones only, with some absent. This sample yields a few hundred thousand clones, of which 84% are seen a single time; 6.8% belongs to the top ten. The CDR3 is 12 residues long. V was trimmed by 2 bases and J by 7 bases, leaving 9 bases between them. CDR1 is GTSNPN, CDR2 SVGIG, per germline (reference sequence). This sample is part of a study of blood T cell repertoires in COVID-19. The wider study: Samples came from the United States, Italy and Spain, spanning acute and convalescent COVID-19.

This receptor was taken from a woman aged 40 to 50 who had recovered from COVID-19. The chain employs TRBV30 and TRBJ1-5, with D possibly being TRBD1 (5 bases). Sequencing input: PBMCs or T cells enriched from blood (not recorded which). The CDR3 protein is CAWSKGVQPQHF. CDR3 bases: TGTGCCTGGAGTAAAGGGGTCCAGCCCCAGCATTTT.